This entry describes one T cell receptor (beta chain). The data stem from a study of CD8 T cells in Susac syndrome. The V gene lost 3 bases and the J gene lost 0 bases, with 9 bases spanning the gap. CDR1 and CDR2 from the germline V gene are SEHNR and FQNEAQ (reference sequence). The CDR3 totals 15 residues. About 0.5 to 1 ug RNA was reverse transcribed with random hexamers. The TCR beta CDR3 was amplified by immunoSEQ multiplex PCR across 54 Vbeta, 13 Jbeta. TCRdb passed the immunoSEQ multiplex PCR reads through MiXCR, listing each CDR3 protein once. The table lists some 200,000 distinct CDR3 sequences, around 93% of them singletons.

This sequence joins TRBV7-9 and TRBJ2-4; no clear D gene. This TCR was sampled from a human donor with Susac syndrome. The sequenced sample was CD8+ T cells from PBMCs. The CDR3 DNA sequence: TGTGCCAGCAGCTTTGGGCAGCTAGCCAAAAACATTCAGTACTTC. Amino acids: CASSFGQLAKNIQYF.